The 29 T cell receptor beta chains below all came from one sample that was sequenced in a study of blood T cell repertoires in COVID-19. Profiling relied on immunoSEQ multiplex PCR, and the TCRdb table lists in-frame clones only, not all of them. The data hold 150,000 to 200,000 clones, with 85% observed a single time. Material for sequencing was peripheral blood. The receptor set was obtained from a middle-aged man with acute or convalescent COVID-19.

The V and J genes are TRBV5-1 and TRBJ1-6; D gene uncertain. Trimming stripped 0 bases from V and 5 bases from J, with 9 bases between. The CDR3 totals 15 residues. Germline V gene data show CDR1 as SGHRS and CDR2 as YFSETQ. CDR3 DNA sequence: TGCGCCAGCAGCTTGGCCGGAGGTGATAATTCACCCCTCCACTTT. This gives the protein CASSLAGGDNSPLHF.

The sample holds a few counts of this clone. The rearrangement uses TRBV21-1 and TRBJ1-4; no DNA check was done on the table's D call, TRBD1. TRBV21-1 is a pseudogene segment. The length of the CDR3 is 15 residues. Written as DNA, the CDR3 is TGTGCCAGCTCATCCCAAGGGGTGTCTAATGAAAAACTGTTTTTT. This translates into CASSSQGVSNEKLFF.

The gene calls are TRBV5-1 and TRBJ2-5, with D perhaps TRBD2 (5 bases). CDR1 is SGHRS and CDR2 is YFSETQ in the germline V gene. Trimming left V 3 bases short and J 1 base short, with 10 bases between. The CDR3 is 14 residues long. CDR3 sequence reads: CASSYRGAQETQYF. In DNA form, the CDR3 reads TGCGCCAGCAGCTATCGGGGAGCCCAAGAGACCCAGTACTTC.

The chain couples TRBV18 to TRBJ2-1; 7 nucleotides align to TRBD2. V dropped 4 bases and J dropped 4; count of bases not matched to a gene: 7. In germline, CDR1 is KGHSH, CDR2 LQKENI. The CDR3 consists of 15 residues. In nucleotides, the CDR3 is TGTGCCAGCTCACGTCGGGGGGAGGCTTACAATGAGCAGTTCTTC. It translates to CASSRRGEAYNEQFF. The full variable domain, in which reference TRBV18 and TRBJ2-1 provide the parts outside the CDR3, is NAGVMQNPRHLVRRRGQEARLRCSPMKGHSHVYWYRQLPEEGLKFMVYLQKENIIDESGMPKERFSAEFPKEGPSILRIQQVVRGDSAAYFCASSRRGEAYNEQFFGPGTRLTVL.

The rearrangement uses TRBV7-9 and TRBJ1-1, with 7 bases that match TRBD1. Germline assignment: CDR1 SEHNR and CDR2 FQNEAQ (reference sequence). V dropped 4 bases and J dropped 2; count of bases not matched to a gene: 7. The CDR3 loop spans 15 amino acids. The CDR3 protein is CASSSFGTANTEAFF. The CDR3 bases are TGTGCCAGCAGCTCATTCGGGACAGCAAACACTGAAGCTTTCTTT.

The chain links TRBV5-5 to TRBJ1-4; possible D gene TRBD1, 5 bases. The CDR3 is 14 residues long. The V gene lost 4 bases and the J gene lost 8 bases, with 15 bases spanning the gap. Per the germline V gene, CDR1 is SGHKS and CDR2 is YYEKEE (reference sequence). The CDR3 DNA reads as TGTGCCAGCAGCCTAATAGGGACTTGGGAAAAACTGTTTTTT. Amino acid sequence: CASSLIGTWEKLFF.

This clone came up a few times. The V call is TRBV7-2, the J call TRBJ1-3, with 8 nucleotides matching TRBD1. The CDR3 runs to 13 residues. V gave up 3 bases and J gave up 10 bases; unmatched junction bases: 5. In germline, CDR1 is SGHTA, CDR2 FQGNSA. In DNA, the CDR3 is TGTGCCAGCAGCTTCGGACAGGGTGAAACCATATATTTT. Encoded protein: CASSFGQGETIYF.

This chain links TRBV3-1 (or the pseudogene TRBV3-2) with TRBJ2-5; D is possibly TRBD2 (5 bases). Trimming stripped 5 bases from V and 5 bases from J, with 9 bases between. The CDR3 runs 12 residues. Germline CDR1 and CDR2: LGHDT and YNNKEL (reference sequence). The DNA of the CDR3 is TGTGCCAGCAGCTCCTGGAGGGAGACCCAGTACTTC. It translates to CASSSWRETQYF.

The CDR3, as DNA: TGTGCCAGCAGCTTAGTAGGGGCGCCAGGGCGAAATTCACCCCTCCACTTT. The encoded protein is CASSLVGAPGRNSPLHF. This rearrangement joins TRBV11-2 to TRBJ1-6; possible D gene TRBD1, 5 bases. Germline CDR1 SGHAT, CDR2 FQNNGV. There are 17 residues in the CDR3. Trimming cost V 1 base and J 7 bases, with 17 bases left between them.

The chain uses TRBV20-1 and TRBJ1-1, with D perhaps TRBD1 (5 bases). V was cut by 8 bases and J by 1 base, with 8 bases left in between. The CDR3 loop spans 11 amino acids. CDR1 and CDR2 from the germline V gene are DFQATT and SNEGSKA (reference sequence). The CDR3 is CSSTENTEAFF. DNA of the CDR3: TGCAGTTCGACAGAGAACACTGAAGCTTTCTTT.

The CDR3 bases are TGTGCCACCAGCAAGACCGGGACTAGCGGGGGGGCCGGGACCGGGGAGCTGTTTTTT. Protein product: CATSKTGTSGGAGTGELFF. The rearrangement joins TRBV24-1 to TRBJ2-2; TRBD2 aligns across 16 bases. The CDR3 contains 19 residues. CDR1 KGHDR and CDR2 SFDVKD come from the germline V gene. Unmatched junction bases numbered 12, after V lost 7 bases and J lost 5 bases.

This chain connects TRBV19 to TRBJ2-5; D is possibly TRBD2 (6 bases). Germline CDR1 and CDR2: LNHDA and SQIVND (reference sequence). The CDR3 has 15 amino acids. Trimming shortened V by 8 bases and J by 3 bases, and 19 bases separated the two germline ends. CDR3 nucleotides: TGTGCCAGTGGGCGGCGGGGCCTAGCCAAAGAGACCCAGTACTTC. Encoded protein: CASGRRGLAKETQYF.

This chain links TRBV4-1 with TRBJ1-3; a weak D match, TRBD1 (6 bases). V dropped 1 base and J dropped 1 base, with 11 bases sitting between them. The CDR3 is 16 residues long. Per germline, CDR1 MGHRA and CDR2 YSYEKL. CDR3 nucleotide sequence: TGCGCCAGCAGCCAAGGGGGGGGGCGATCTGGAAACACCATATATTTT. Residues: CASSQGGGRSGNTIYF.

The rearrangement joins TRBV9 to TRBJ2-7; 8 nucleotides match TRBD1. This CDR3 spans 15 amino acids. The trim removed 4 bases at V and 3 bases at J, leaving 9 bases unmatched. The V gene's germline CDR1 is SGDLS and CDR2 YYNGEE. The CDR3 nucleotides are TGTGCCAGCAGCCCAGGGGGCTCTCGCTACTACGAGCAGTACTTC. Amino acids: CASSPGGSRYYEQYF. Based on the CDR3 plus reference TRBV9 and TRBJ2-7, the full variable domain is DSGVTQTPKHLITATGQRVTLRCSPRSGDLSVYWYQQSLDQGLQFLIQYYNGEERAKGNILERFSAQQFPDLHSELNLSSLELGDSALYFCASSPGGSRYYEQYFGPGTRLTVT.

The chain is built from TRBV19 and TRBJ1-1; weak D call: TRBD1 (6 bases). V lost 5 bases, J lost 3 bases, and 16 bases lay in between. The CDR3 is 15 amino acids. Germline-derived CDR1 and CDR2 are LNHDA and SQIVND (reference sequence). Written as DNA, the CDR3 is TGTGCCAGTAGTCCGCCAGGGGTGGGGGACACTGAAGCTTTCTTT. The encoded protein is CASSPPGVGDTEAFF.

J is TRBJ2-1 and V is TRBV9; 10 nucleotides line up with TRBD2. Germline V gene lookup returns CDR1 SGDLS and CDR2 YYNGEE. V dropped 2 bases and J dropped 4; count of bases not matched to a gene: 3. The CDR3 covers 15 residues. The CDR3 bases are TGTGCCAGCAGCGTCCTAGCGGGGGATTACAATGAGCAGTTCTTC. It codes for CASSVLAGDYNEQFF.

In this sample, this clone turned up once. The J gene is TRBJ2-4, the V gene TRBV5-6, with 13 bases aligning to TRBD2. The CDR3 runs to 16 residues. The V segment lost 4 bases and the J segment 0 bases; nucleotides outside the gene matches: 1. Germline lookup yields CDR1 SGHDT and CDR2 YYEEEE. CDR3 nucleotide sequence: TGTGCCAGCAGCGGGACTAGCGGGGTAGCCAAAAACATTCAGTACTTC. Amino acid sequence: CASSGTSGVAKNIQYF.

The chain carries TRBV7-2 and TRBJ2-7; TRBD2 is a possible D gene (5 bases). Germline V gene data show CDR1 as SGHTA and CDR2 as FQGNSA. Trimming stripped 1 base from V and 4 bases from J, with 14 bases between. The CDR3 is 15 residues long. CDR3 sequence: CASSLVPGTSYEQYF. In nucleotides, the CDR3 is TGTGCCAGCAGCTTAGTGCCGGGAACATCGTACGAGCAGTACTTC.

The rearrangement joins TRBV12-3 or TRBV12-4 to TRBJ1-2; no clear D. There are 13 residues in the CDR3. V lost 6 bases, J lost 2 bases, and 10 bases lay in between. DNA for the CDR3: TGTGCCAGCAGCCGTACAGTAAACTATGGCTACACCTTC. Encoded protein: CASSRTVNYGYTF.

This clone was recorded once. The V and J genes are TRBV5-1 and TRBJ2-7, with 7 bases matching TRBD1. Germline loops: CDR1 SGHRS, CDR2 YFSETQ. The CDR3 totals 14 residues. V lost 0 bases and J lost 6; bases outside the gene matches: 6. Written as DNA, the CDR3 is TGCGCCAGCAGCTTGGCAACGACAGGGACCGAGCAGTACTTC. This codes for CASSLATTGTEQYF.

This chain's CDR3 is CATSERETQYF. The CDR3, as DNA: TGTGCCACCAGTGAACGGGAGACCCAGTACTTC. The chain couples TRBV24-1 to TRBJ2-5; D gene ambiguous. CDR1 and CDR2 from the germline V gene are KGHDR and SFDVKD. V gave up 4 bases and J gave up 5 bases, with 4 bases separating them. This CDR3 contains 11 residues.

This clone was recorded only once. V and J are TRBV27 and TRBJ2-4; TRBD1 matches at 7 bases. Losses at the gene ends were 5 bases for V and 8 bases for J; bases not matched to a gene: 9. The germline V gene has CDR1 MNHEY and CDR2 SMNVEV (reference sequence). This CDR3 spans 14 amino acids. The CDR3: CASSVQGGWDIQYF. The CDR3 coding sequence is TGTGCCAGCAGTGTCCAAGGGGGCTGGGACATTCAGTACTTC.

V and J are TRBV10-3 and TRBJ2-3; 13 bases match TRBD2. J lost 6 bases, V lost 11 bases, and 11 bases had no gene match. CDR1 is ENHRY and CDR2 is SYGVKD in the germline V gene. The CDR3 totals 15 residues. The CDR3, as DNA: TGTGCCTCCGGGACTAGCGGGGCAATGGTGGATACGCAGTATTTT. Its protein product is CASGTSGAMVDTQYF.

V usage is TRBV7-9 and J usage is TRBJ1-2; the D is unclear. The V end lost 3 bases, the J end lost 8 bases, and 16 bases lay between the germline ends. Germline-derived CDR1 and CDR2 are SEHNR and FQNEAQ (reference sequence). This CDR3 spans 14 amino acids. The CDR3 region has the DNA TGTGCCAGCAGCTTCCCACTGAGGGCCCACGGCTACACCTTC. It codes for CASSFPLRAHGYTF.

The DNA for the CDR3 is TGCGCCAGCAGCTCTGACCCGGGGGGTGAAGCTTTCTTT. Protein product: CASSSDPGGEAFF. The gene calls are TRBV5-1 and TRBJ1-1, with a tentative D call TRBD1 (5 bases). V gave up 3 bases and J gave up 7 bases, with 13 bases separating them. The CDR3 sequence is 13 residues long. Germline V gene lookup returns CDR1 SGHRS and CDR2 YFSETQ. Drawing the rest from reference TRBV5-1 and TRBJ1-1, the complete variable domain is KAGVTQTPRYLIKTRGQQVTLSCSPISGHRSVSWYQQTPGQGLQFLFEYFSETQRNKGNFPGRFSGRQFSNSRSEMNVSTLELGDSALYLCASSSDPGGEAFFGQGTRLTVV.

V and J are TRBV30 and TRBJ2-7, with 9 bases that match TRBD1. Trimming at V came to 1 base and at J to 9 bases, leaving 1 base not matched to a gene. This CDR3 spans 11 amino acids. Germline CDR1 and CDR2: GTSNPN and SVGIG (reference sequence). The chain's CDR3 is CAWSDRGRQYF. The CDR3 DNA follows: TGTGCCTGGAGTGACAGGGGGCGGCAGTACTTC.

The V gene is TRBV3-1 (or the pseudogene TRBV3-2), the J gene TRBJ2-2, with 7 bases matching TRBD2. The CDR3 contains 14 residues. Trimming cost V 1 base and J 6 bases; bases outside gene matches: 2. Germline V CDR1 and CDR2: LGHDT, YNNKEL (reference sequence). CDR3 coding DNA: TGTGCCAGCAGCCAAGTTGGGGGGGCCGGGGAGCTGTTTTTT. This encodes CASSQVGGAGELFF.

The chain is built from TRBV6-4 and TRBJ2-1; 9 bases are shared with TRBD2. The CDR3 has 17 residues. Germline trimming cut 3 bases from V and 5 bases from J; bases unmatched to any gene: 11. The germline gives CDR1 MRHNA, CDR2 SNTAGT. CDR3 DNA: TGTGCCAGCAGTGAGATGCCAGGCGGGGGGGCTGACAATGAGCAGTTCTTC. This sequence encodes CASSEMPGGGADNEQFF.

This clone was counted once. The rearrangement joins TRBV5-1 to TRBJ2-1, with 8 bases identical to TRBD1. Germline CDR1 reads SGHRS; CDR2 reads YFSETQ. Losses at the gene ends were 8 bases for V and 6 bases for J; bases not matched to a gene: 13. CDR3 length equals 15 residues. DNA of the CDR3: TGCGCCAGTCATTGGTCGGGACAGGTGATCAATGAGCAGTTCTTC. Residues: CASHWSGQVINEQFF.